This section outlines one TCR beta chain sequence together with its context. There is no known antigen for this receptor. No much larger clone exists at a distance of one base, and base qualities are not known. The immunoSEQ Assay, a bias-controlled multiplex PCR, was used to amplify TCRbeta CDR3 regions from genomic DNA. Turning to the authors' computational methods: Within the assay, amplification of reference gene primers was used to estimate how many nucleated cells each sample contained. Sequence reads were collapsed and filtered to measure the absolute abundance of every unique TCRbeta CDR3 rearrangement. Productive Simpson clonality was computed per sample as the square root of Simpson's diversity index over productive rearrangements. This is the immuneACCESS table as TCRdb keeps it, with only in-frame sequences that have V and J called. A part of the clones is gone; compared with another copy, unresolved V genes explain less than half, and the rest is unexplained. Clonal size and the V and J genes are those of that table, whereas D and trimming came from the DNA. The sample table shows about 140,000 clones, and around nine tenths are seen once. The ten largest make up about 4.3% of the sample.

The collaborating institutions used their own protocols to collect whole blood in K2EDTA tubes. For TCRbeta analysis, collaborator samples were shipped as frozen whole blood, as isolated PBMCs, or as DNA extracted from either sample type. The germline V gene specifies MDHEN as CDR1 and SYDVKM as CDR2. Counted from cysteine to phenylalanine, this CDR3 has 15 amino acids. Only the CDR3 part of the read is kept: 45 bases, read in frame from the first base. V and J are truncated by 7 bases and 6 bases respectively, leaving an intervening sequence of 22 bases. The sample comes from a study of blood T cell repertoires in COVID-19 (dated by TCRdb to about 2020). In the study overall: The collaborator samples originated in the United States, Italy and Spain and spanned the acute and convalescent phases of COVID-19. The prospective study material was composed of cDNA or gDNA derived from T cells, B-cell-depleted T cells, or PBMCs. Subjects who had been exposed to COVID-19, were actively infected with it, or had recovered from it provided the deeply sampled blood TCRbeta repertoires that made up the dataset. The repertoires were released in a freely available public database meant as a resource for research on the immune response to SARS-CoV-2. The samples were drawn from two sources: the first 160 participants of the ongoing ImmuneRACE study, and 1,000 to 1,500 subjects contributed by 6 global collaborators. A de-identified subject ID, COVID-19 status, age in years and sex were almost always included in the sample metadata. Where available, HLA class I and class II types were obtained from metadata supplied by the sample provider rather than from assay-based typing.

Points the paper makes about the study in general: The amount of clinical and demographic metadata varied by source and participant and was provided uncurated.

The sequenced sample was peripheral blood. The receptor comes from a woman in her forties with acute or convalescent COVID-19. The rearrangement combines TRBV28 with TRBJ2-7; tentative D gene TRBD2, with 5 bases matching. The CDR3: CASNQDYNGEGEQYF. At the DNA level, the sequence is TGTGCCAGCAACCAAGACTACAATGGCGAAGGCGAGCAGTACTTC.